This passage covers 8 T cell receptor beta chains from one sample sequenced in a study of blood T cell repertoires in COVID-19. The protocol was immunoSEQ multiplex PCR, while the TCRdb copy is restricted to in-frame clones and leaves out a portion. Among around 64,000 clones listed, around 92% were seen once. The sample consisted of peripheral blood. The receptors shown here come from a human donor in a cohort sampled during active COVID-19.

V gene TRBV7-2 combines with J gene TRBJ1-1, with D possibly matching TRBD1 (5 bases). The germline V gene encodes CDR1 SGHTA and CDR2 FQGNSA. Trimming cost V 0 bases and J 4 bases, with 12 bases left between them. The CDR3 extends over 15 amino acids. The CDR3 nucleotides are TGTGCCAGCAGCTTAGCGGCAGGGTTGGGCACTGAAGCTTTCTTT. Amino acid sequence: CASSLAAGLGTEAFF.

The CDR3 nucleotides read TGTGCCTGGAGTGTTGATATTAGATATCAGCCCCAGCATTTT. Protein sequence: CAWSVDIRYQPQHF. The chain links TRBV30 to TRBJ1-5; D unresolved. The germline V gene has CDR1 GTSNPN and CDR2 SVGIG (reference sequence). V gave up 0 bases and J gave up 5 bases, with 11 bases separating them. This CDR3 has 14 amino acids.

The CDR3 DNA reads as TGTGCCAGCAGCCGTGACAGGGGGCAAACGCAGTATTTT. It translates to CASSRDRGQTQYF. The chain is built from TRBV11-1 and TRBJ2-3; 10 bases map to TRBD1. V gave up 5 bases and J gave up 9 bases; unmatched junction bases: 5. Germline-derived CDR1 and CDR2 are SGHAT and FQDESV (reference sequence). The CDR3 extends over 13 amino acids.

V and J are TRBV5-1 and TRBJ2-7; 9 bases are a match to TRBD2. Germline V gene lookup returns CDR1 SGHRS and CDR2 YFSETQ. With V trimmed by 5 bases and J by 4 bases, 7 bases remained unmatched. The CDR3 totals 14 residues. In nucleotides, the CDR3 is TGCGCCAGCAGGTCGGCGGGAGGGCGGTACGAGCAGTACTTC. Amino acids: CASRSAGGRYEQYF.

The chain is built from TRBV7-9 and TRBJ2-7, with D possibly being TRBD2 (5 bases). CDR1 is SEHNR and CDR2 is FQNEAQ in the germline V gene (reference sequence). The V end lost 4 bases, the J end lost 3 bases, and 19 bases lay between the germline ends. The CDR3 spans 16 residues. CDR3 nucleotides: TGTGCCAGCAGCTCCAGCAATTCCGGGGTATTCTACGAGCAGTACTTC. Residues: CASSSSNSGVFYEQYF. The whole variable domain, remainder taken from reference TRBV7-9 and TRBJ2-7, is DTGVSQNPRHKITKRGQNVTFRCDPISEHNRLYWYRQTLGQGPEFLTYFQNEAQLEKSRLLSDRFSAERPKGSFSTLEIQRTEQGDSAMYLCASSSSNSGVFYEQYFGPGTRLTVT.

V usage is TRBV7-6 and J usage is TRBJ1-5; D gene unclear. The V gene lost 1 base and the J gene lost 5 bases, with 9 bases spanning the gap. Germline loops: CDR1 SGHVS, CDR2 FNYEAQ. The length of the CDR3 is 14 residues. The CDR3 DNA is TGTGCCAGCAGCTTAGAGGCGGCCGATCAGCCCCAGCATTTT. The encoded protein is CASSLEAADQPQHF.

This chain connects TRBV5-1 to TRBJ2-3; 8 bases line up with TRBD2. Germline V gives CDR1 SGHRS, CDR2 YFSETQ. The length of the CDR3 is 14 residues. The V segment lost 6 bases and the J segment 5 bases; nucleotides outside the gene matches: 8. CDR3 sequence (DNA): TGCGCCAGCACATCCTTCCTAGCGGGAGATACGCAGTATTTT. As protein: CASTSFLAGDTQYF. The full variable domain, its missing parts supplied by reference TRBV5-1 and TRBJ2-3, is KAGVTQTPRYLIKTRGQQVTLSCSPISGHRSVSWYQQTPGQGLQFLFEYFSETQRNKGNFPGRFSGRQFSNSRSEMNVSTLELGDSALYLCASTSFLAGDTQYFGPGTRLTVL.

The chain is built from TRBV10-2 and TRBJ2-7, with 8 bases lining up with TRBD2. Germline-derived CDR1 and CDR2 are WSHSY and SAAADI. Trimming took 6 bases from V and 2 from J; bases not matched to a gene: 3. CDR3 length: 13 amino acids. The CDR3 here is CASRGGLAYEQYF. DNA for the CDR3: TGCGCCAGCAGAGGGGGACTAGCCTACGAGCAGTACTTC.